Below, one TCR beta chain is given with its context. Its antigen is currently unknown. CD4+ cells of the naive, central memory, regulatory and stem cell-like memory types were sorted via CD45RO/CCR7/CD25/CD127/CD95/CD27. Looked up from germline, CDR1 is LNHDA and CDR2 is SQIVND (reference sequence). The CDR3 is made up of 15 amino acids. V dropped 4 bases and J dropped 2 bases, with 15 bases sitting between them. The data belong to a study of beta chain features in type 1 diabetes. Findings and caveats of the study: Patients with type 1 diabetes showed fewer VDJ junction insertions and more deletions.

The authors reverse transcribed all of the isolated RNA, so sequencing captured expressed TCRB transcripts. Produced via immunoSEQ multiplex PCR; TCRdb's table is partial and in-frame only. This sample has about 620,000 clones, with 15% to 17% found just once. The genes are TRBV19 and TRBJ2-7; D perhaps matches TRBD1 (6 bases). Material: naive CD4+ T cells from blood. The clonotype originates from a man aged 18 to 29 in good health. The CDR3 region is CASSRRDNKPYEQYF. In DNA, the CDR3 is TGTGCCAGTAGTAGAAGGGACAATAAACCCTACGAGCAGTACTTC.